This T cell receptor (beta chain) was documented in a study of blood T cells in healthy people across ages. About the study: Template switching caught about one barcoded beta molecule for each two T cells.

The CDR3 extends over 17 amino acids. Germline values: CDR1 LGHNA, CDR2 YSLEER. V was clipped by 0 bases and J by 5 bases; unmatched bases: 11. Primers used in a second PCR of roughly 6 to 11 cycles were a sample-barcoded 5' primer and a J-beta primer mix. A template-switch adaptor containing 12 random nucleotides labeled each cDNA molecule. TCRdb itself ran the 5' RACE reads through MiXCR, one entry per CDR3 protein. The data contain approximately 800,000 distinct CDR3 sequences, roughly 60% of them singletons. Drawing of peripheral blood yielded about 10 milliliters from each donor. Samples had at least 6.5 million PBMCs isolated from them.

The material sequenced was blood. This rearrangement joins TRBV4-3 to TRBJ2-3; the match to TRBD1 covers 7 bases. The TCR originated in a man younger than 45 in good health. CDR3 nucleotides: TGCGCCAGCAGCCAAGAAGTGAGCGGCCAGGGGGTAGATACGCAGTATTTT. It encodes CASSQEVSGQGVDTQYF.